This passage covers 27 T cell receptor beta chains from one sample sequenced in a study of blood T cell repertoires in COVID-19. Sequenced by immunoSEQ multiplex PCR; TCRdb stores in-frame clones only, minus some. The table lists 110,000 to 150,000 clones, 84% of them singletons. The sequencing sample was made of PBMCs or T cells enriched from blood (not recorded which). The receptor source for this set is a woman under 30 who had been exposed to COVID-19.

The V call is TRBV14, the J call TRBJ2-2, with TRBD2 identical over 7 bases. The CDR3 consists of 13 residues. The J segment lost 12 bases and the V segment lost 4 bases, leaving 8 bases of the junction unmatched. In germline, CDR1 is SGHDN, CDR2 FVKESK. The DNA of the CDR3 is TGTGCCAGCAGCCTCCAGGGAGGGATTCAGCTGTTTTTT. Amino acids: CASSLQGGIQLFF.

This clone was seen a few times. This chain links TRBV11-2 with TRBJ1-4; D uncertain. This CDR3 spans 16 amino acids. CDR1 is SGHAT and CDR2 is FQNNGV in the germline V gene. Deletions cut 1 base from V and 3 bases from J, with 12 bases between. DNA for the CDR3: TGTGCCAGCAGCTTAGCATTCGGGTCACCTAATGAAAAACTGTTTTTT. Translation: CASSLAFGSPNEKLFF.

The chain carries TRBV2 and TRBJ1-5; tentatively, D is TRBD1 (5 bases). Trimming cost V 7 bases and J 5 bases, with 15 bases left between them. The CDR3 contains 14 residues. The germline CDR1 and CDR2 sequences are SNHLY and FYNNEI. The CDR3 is CASTFRGGDQPQHF. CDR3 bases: TGTGCCAGCACCTTCCGGGGGGGTGATCAGCCCCAGCATTTT.

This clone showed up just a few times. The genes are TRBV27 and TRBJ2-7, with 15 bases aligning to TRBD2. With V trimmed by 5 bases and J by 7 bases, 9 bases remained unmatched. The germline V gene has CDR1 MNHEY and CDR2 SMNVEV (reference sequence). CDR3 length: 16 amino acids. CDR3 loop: CASSGTGLAGGQEQYF. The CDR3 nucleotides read TGTGCCAGCAGTGGAACGGGACTAGCGGGAGGTCAAGAGCAGTACTTC.

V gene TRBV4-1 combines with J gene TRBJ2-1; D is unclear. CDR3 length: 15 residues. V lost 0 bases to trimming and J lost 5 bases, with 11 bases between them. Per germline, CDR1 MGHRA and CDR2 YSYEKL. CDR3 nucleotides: TGCGCCAGCAGCCAAGAAGGAGTACGCAACAATGAGCAGTTCTTC. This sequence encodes CASSQEGVRNNEQFF.

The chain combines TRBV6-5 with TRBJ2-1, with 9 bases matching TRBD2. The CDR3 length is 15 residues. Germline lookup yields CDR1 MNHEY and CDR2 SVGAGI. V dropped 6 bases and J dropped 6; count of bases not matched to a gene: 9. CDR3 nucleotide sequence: TGTGCCAGCAGGGCTAGCGGGACATTGGGCAATGAGCAGTTCTTC. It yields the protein CASRASGTLGNEQFF.

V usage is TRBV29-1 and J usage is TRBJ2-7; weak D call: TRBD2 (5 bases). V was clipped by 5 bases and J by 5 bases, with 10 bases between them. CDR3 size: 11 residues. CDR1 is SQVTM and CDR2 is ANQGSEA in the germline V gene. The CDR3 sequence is CSVRRLNEQYF. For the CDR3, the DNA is TGCAGCGTTAGACGACTAAACGAGCAGTACTTC.

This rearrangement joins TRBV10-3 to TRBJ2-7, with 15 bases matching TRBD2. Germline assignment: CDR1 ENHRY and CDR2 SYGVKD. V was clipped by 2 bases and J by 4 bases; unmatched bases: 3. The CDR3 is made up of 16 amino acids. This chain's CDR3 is CAISEPGLAGGYEQYF. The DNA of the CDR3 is TGTGCCATCAGTGAGCCAGGACTAGCGGGAGGGTACGAGCAGTACTTC.

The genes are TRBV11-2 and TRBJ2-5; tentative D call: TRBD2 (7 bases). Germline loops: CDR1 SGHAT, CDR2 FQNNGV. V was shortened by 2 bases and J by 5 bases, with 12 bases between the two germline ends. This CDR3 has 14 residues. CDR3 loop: CASSLRGGSETQYF. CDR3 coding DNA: TGTGCCAGCAGCTTAAGGGGGGGGTCCGAGACCCAGTACTTC.

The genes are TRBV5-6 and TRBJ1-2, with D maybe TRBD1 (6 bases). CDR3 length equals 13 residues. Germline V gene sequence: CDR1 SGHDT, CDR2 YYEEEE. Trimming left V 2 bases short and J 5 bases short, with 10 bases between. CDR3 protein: CASSFEGEYGYTF. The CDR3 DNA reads TGTGCCAGCAGCTTTGAGGGGGAGTATGGCTACACCTTC.

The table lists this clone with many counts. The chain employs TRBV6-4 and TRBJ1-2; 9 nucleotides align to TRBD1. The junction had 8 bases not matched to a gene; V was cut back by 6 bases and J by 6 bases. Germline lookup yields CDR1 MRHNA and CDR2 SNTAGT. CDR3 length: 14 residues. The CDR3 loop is CASSVGQGNDGYTF. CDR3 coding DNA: TGTGCCAGCAGCGTTGGACAGGGGAATGATGGCTACACCTTC.

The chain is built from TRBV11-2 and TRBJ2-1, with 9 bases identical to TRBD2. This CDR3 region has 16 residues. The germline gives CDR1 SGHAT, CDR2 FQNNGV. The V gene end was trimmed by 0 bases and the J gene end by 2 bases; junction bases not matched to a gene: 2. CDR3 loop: CASSLDSGSAYNEQFF. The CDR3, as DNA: TGTGCCAGCAGCTTAGATAGCGGGAGCGCCTACAATGAGCAGTTCTTC. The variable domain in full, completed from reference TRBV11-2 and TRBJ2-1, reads EAGVAQSPRYKIIEKRQSVAFWCNPISGHATLYWYQQILGQGPKLLIQFQNNGVVDDSQLPKDRFSAERLKGVDSTLKIQPAKLEDSAVYLCASSLDSGSAYNEQFFGPGTRLTVL.

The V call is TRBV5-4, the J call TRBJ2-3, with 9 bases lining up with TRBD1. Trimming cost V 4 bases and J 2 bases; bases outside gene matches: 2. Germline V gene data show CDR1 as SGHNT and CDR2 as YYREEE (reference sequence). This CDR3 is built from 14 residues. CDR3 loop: CASSQQGATDTQYF. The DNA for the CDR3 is TGTGCCAGCAGCCAACAGGGGGCCACAGATACGCAGTATTTT.

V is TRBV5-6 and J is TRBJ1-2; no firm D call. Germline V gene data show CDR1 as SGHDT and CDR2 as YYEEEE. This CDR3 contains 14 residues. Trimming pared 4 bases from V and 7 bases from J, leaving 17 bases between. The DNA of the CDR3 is TGTGCCAGCAGCGTCGAGCGCACCCTTACTGGCTACACCTTC. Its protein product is CASSVERTLTGYTF.

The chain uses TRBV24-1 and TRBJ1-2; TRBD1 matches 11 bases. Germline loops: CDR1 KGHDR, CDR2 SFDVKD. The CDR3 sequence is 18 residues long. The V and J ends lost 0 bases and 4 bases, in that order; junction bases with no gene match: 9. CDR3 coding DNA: TGTGCCACCAGTGATTTGAAGGGACAGGGGGTGCGTGGCTATGGCTACACCTTC. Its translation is CATSDLKGQGVRGYGYTF.

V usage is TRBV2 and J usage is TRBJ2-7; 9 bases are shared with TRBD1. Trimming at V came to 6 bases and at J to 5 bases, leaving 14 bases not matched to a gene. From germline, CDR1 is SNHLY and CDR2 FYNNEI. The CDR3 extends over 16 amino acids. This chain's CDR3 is CASRGPRTGDLNEQYF. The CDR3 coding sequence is TGTGCCAGCAGGGGGCCCAGGACAGGGGATTTGAACGAGCAGTACTTC.

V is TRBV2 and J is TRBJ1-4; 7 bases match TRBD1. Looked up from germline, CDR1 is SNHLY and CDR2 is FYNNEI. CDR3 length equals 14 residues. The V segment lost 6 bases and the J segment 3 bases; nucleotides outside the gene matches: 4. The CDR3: CASSSQGSNEKLFF. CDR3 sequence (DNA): TGTGCCAGCAGCTCACAGGGGTCTAATGAAAAACTGTTTTTT. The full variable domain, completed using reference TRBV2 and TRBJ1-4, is EPEVTQTPSHQVTQMGQEVILRCVPISNHLYFYWYRQILGQKVEFLVSFYNNEISEKSEIFDDQFSVERPDGSNFTLKIRSTKLEDSAMYFCASSSQGSNEKLFFGSGTQLSVL.

CDR3 sequence: CASSLIERANTEAFF. DNA for the CDR3: TGTGCCAGCAGCTTAATTGAGAGGGCGAACACTGAAGCTTTCTTT. The rearrangement uses TRBV7-9 and TRBJ1-1; D is ambiguous. This CDR3 is 15 amino acids long. From germline, CDR1 is SEHNR and CDR2 FQNEAQ (reference sequence). The V and J ends lost 2 bases and 1 base respectively, with 11 bases between them.

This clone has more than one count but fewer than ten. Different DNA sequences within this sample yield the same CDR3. CDR3 region: CASSFSRGYGYTF. The CDR3 DNA reads TGTGCCAGCAGTTTCAGCAGGGGCTATGGCTACACCTTC. This chain uses TRBV27 with TRBJ1-2; TRBD1 might be the D (6 bases). V was clipped by 3 bases and J by 4 bases, with 9 bases between them. The CDR3 is 13 amino acids. Germline lookup yields CDR1 MNHEY and CDR2 SMNVEV (reference sequence).

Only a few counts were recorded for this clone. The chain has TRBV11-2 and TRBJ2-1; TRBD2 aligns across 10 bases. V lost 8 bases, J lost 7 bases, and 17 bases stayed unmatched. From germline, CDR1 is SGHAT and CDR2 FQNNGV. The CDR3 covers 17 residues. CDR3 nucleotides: TGTGCCAGCCCGGGACACGGTAGCGGGAGGAACTTGAATGAGCAGTTCTTC. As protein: CASPGHGSGRNLNEQFF.

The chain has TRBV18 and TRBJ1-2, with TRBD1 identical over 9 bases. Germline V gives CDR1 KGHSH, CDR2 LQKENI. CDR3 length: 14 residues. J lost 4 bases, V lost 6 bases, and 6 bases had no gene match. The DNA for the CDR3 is TGTGCCAGCTCCCCCTTGGACAGGGGCTATGGCTACACCTTC. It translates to CASSPLDRGYGYTF.

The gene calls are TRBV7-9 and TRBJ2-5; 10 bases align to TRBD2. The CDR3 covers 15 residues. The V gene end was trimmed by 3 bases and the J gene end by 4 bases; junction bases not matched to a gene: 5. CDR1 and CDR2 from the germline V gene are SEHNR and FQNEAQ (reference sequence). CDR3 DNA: TGTGCCAGCAGCTTTGCTAGCGGGAGAAGAGAGACCCAGTACTTC. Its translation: CASSFASGRRETQYF.

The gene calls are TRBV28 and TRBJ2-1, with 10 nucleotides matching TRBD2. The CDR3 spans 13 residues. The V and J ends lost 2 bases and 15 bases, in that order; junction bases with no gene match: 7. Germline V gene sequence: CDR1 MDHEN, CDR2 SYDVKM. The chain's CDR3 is CASSLGTSALRFF. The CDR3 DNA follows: TGTGCCAGCAGTTTAGGGACTAGCGCCCTTCGGTTCTTC.

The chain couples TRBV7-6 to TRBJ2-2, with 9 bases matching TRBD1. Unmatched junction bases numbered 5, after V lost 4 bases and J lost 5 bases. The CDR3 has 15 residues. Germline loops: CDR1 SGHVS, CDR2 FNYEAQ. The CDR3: CASSSTGGETGELFF. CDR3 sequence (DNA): TGTGCCAGCAGCTCGACAGGGGGAGAAACCGGGGAGCTGTTTTTT.

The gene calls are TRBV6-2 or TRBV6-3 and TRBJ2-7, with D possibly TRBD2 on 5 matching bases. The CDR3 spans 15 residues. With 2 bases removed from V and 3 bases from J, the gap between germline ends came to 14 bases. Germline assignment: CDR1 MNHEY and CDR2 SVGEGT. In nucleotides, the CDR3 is TGTGCCAGCAGTTACGGAGAGAGCGGATTCTACGAGCAGTACTTC. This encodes CASSYGESGFYEQYF.

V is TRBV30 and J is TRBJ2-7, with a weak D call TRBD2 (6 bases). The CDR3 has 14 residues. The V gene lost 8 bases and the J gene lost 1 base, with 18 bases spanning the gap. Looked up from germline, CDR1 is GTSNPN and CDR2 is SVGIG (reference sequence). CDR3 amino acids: CAGTTRRGSYEQYF. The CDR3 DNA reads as TGTGCCGGAACGACCCGGAGGGGATCCTACGAGCAGTACTTC.

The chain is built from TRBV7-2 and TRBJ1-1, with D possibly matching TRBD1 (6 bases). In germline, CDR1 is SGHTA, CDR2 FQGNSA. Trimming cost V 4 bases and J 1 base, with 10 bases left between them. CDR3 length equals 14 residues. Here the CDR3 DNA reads TGTGCCAGCAGCTCGCAACAGGGGAACACTGAAGCTTTCTTT. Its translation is CASSSQQGNTEAFF.